Ten or more counts support the clone carrying this TCR beta chain. This entry is derived from a study of molecular identifiers for immune sequencing clone quantification. MiXCR, applied by TCRdb to the PCR reads, yields one record per CDR3 protein. In the table there are around 65,000 distinct CDR3 sequences, less than 20% of which are singletons. Trimming cost V 8 bases and J 5 bases; bases outside gene matches: 10. The CDR3 has 14 amino acids. Germline assignment: CDR1 SNHLY and CDR2 FYNNEI. Sequencing input: naive CD8+ T cells from blood, with Jurkat cell RNA spiked in. Sample subset: FACS-sorted CD8+CD4-CCR7+CD45RA+ naive T cells. This clonotype originated in a human donor in good health. Some libraries in this study had Jurkat cell RNA spiked in. This rearrangement joins TRBV2 to TRBJ1-2; TRBD1 matches at 8 bases. For the CDR3, the DNA is TGTGCCAGCCGAACCCCGGGACAGGATTATGGCTACACCTTC. It codes for CASRTPGQDYGYTF.